This is a list of T cell receptor beta chains from one sample in a study of cytomegalovirus exposure and HLA in healthy donors. Libraries were prepared by immunoSEQ multiplex PCR; TCRdb keeps only in-frame clonotypes and omits some of them. Of about 64,000 clones in the sample, around 89% are singletons; the top ten hold approximately 1.5%. Source material: PBMCs. The receptors shown here come from a woman younger than 30 in good health and CMV-seronegative. CDR3s include the opening cysteine and the closing phenylalanine or tryptophan. D genes are given only for firm matches. For some rows the clone size is stated as once, few or many, or as a class when expanded; others skip it.

V gene: TRBV19
clone size: NA
D gene: TRBD2
J gene: TRBJ2-7
CDR3 protein: CASSIGTSGSFSYEQYF
CDR3 DNA: TGTGCCAGTAGTATAGGGACTAGCGGGTCATTCTCCTACGAGCAGTACTTC

V gene: TRBV2
clone size: once
D gene: TRBD1
J gene: TRBJ1-5
CDR3 protein: CASSGTGETQPQHF
CDR3 DNA: TGTGCCAGCAGCGGGACAGGGGAAACTCAGCCCCAGCATTTT

V gene: TRBV6-1
clone size: NA
D gene: TRBD2
J gene: TRBJ2-1
CDR3 protein: CASSGLLADSYNEQFF
CDR3 DNA: TGTGCCAGCAGTGGGCTACTAGCGGATTCCTACAATGAGCAGTTCTTC

V gene: TRBV4-3
clone size: NA
D gene: TRBD1
J gene: TRBJ1-1
CDR3 protein: CASSQDSGTGHEAFF
CDR3 DNA: TGCGCCAGCAGCCAAGACTCCGGGACAGGTCATGAAGCTTTCTTT

V gene: TRBV7-2
clone size: NA
D gene: NA
J gene: TRBJ1-4
CDR3 protein: CASSLWSGINEKLFF
CDR3 DNA: TGTGCCAGCAGCTTATGGTCGGGGATCAATGAAAAACTGTTTTTT

V gene: TRBV9
clone size: NA
D gene: NA
J gene: TRBJ2-7
CDR3 protein: CASSVTAGRSYEQYF
CDR3 DNA: TGTGCCAGCAGCGTGACGGCAGGGCGTTCCTACGAGCAGTACTTC

V gene: TRBV4-3
clone size: NA
D gene: TRBD1
J gene: TRBJ2-1
CDR3 protein: CASSQDRTGYNEQFF
CDR3 DNA: TGCGCCAGCAGCCAAGATCGGACAGGCTACAATGAGCAGTTCTTC

V gene: TRBV4-1
clone size: NA
D gene: TRBD2
J gene: TRBJ2-5
CDR3 protein: CASSERAGEQETQYF
CDR3 DNA: TGCGCCAGCTCCGAGCGGGCGGGGGAACAAGAGACCCAGTACTTC

V gene: TRBV4-1
clone size: NA
D gene: TRBD1
J gene: TRBJ1-5
CDR3 protein: CASSQAPGRGSVRPQHF
CDR3 DNA: TGCGCCAGCAGCCAAGCCCCGGGCAGGGGGTCCGTTCGGCCCCAGCATTTT

V gene: TRBV2
clone size: NA
D gene: NA
J gene: TRBJ2-1
CDR3 protein: CASSGEGEQFF
CDR3 DNA: TGTGCCAGCAGTGGTGAGGGTGAGCAGTTCTTC

V gene: TRBV7-9
clone size: once
D gene: NA
J gene: TRBJ1-1
CDR3 protein: CASSLEAGYTEAFF
CDR3 DNA: TGTGCCAGCAGCTTAGAGGCGGGATACACTGAAGCTTTCTTT

V gene: TRBV2
clone size: NA
D gene: TRBD2
J gene: TRBJ2-5
CDR3 protein: CASRIAGVGETQYF
CDR3 DNA: TGTGCCAGCAGGATAGCGGGAGTGGGAGAGACCCAGTACTTC

V gene: TRBV9
clone size: NA
D gene: NA
J gene: TRBJ2-3
CDR3 protein: CASSVTGGHGTDTQYF
CDR3 DNA: TGTGCCAGCAGCGTAACCGGGGGGCATGGCACAGATACGCAGTATTTT

V gene: TRBV4-2
clone size: NA
D gene: TRBD2
J gene: TRBJ2-5
CDR3 protein: CASSRSGGASQETQYF
CDR3 DNA: TGTGCCAGCAGCCGTAGCGGGGGGGCCAGTCAAGAGACCCAGTACTTC

V gene: TRBV9
clone size: NA
D gene: NA
J gene: TRBJ1-1
CDR3 protein: CASSDKTENTEAFF
CDR3 DNA: TGTGCCAGCAGCGACAAGACAGAGAACACTGAAGCTTTCTTT

V gene: TRBV2
clone size: NA
D gene: TRBD2
J gene: TRBJ2-7
CDR3 protein: CASSNPATSGINEQYF
CDR3 DNA: TGTGCCAGCAGTAACCCAGCGACTAGCGGGATAAACGAGCAGTACTTC

V gene: TRBV30
clone size: once
D gene: TRBD2
J gene: TRBJ2-2
CDR3 protein: CAWSPRTGPSGITGELFF
CDR3 DNA: TGTGCCTGGAGCCCCAGAACTGGGCCTAGCGGAATTACCGGGGAGCTGTTTTTT

V gene: TRBV27
clone size: NA
D gene: NA
J gene: TRBJ1-1
CDR3 protein: CATSGRNTEAFF
CDR3 DNA: TGTGCCACCTCTGGCAGAAACACTGAAGCTTTCTTT

V gene: TRBV28
clone size: NA
D gene: TRBD1
J gene: TRBJ2-7
CDR3 protein: CASSSRTGGSYEQYF
CDR3 DNA: TGTGCCAGCAGTTCCCGGACAGGGGGCTCCTACGAGCAGTACTTC

V gene: TRBV7-6
clone size: few
D gene: TRBD1
J gene: TRBJ2-7
CDR3 protein: CASSSRSGTGYEQYF
CDR3 DNA: TGTGCCAGCAGCTCGAGGTCCGGGACAGGCTACGAGCAGTACTTC

V gene: TRBV6-4
clone size: NA
D gene: NA
J gene: TRBJ2-2
CDR3 protein: CASSDSSTGELFF
CDR3 DNA: TGTGCCAGCAGTGACTCGAGCACCGGGGAGCTGTTTTTT

V gene: TRBV6-6
clone size: NA
D gene: TRBD1
J gene: TRBJ2-2
CDR3 protein: CASSPPGQGATGELFF
CDR3 DNA: TGTGCCAGCAGCCCACCGGGACAGGGGGCGACCGGGGAGCTGTTTTTT

V gene: TRBV28
clone size: NA
D gene: TRBD1
J gene: TRBJ1-4
CDR3 protein: CASSSPHRGNEKLFF
CDR3 DNA: TGTGCCAGCAGTTCCCCCCACAGGGGGAATGAAAAACTGTTTTTT

V gene: TRBV28
clone size: NA
D gene: TRBD2
J gene: TRBJ2-2
CDR3 protein: CASSPQFPGGANTGELFF
CDR3 DNA: TGTGCCAGCAGTCCCCAGTTTCCGGGGGGAGCGAACACCGGGGAGCTGTTTTTT

V gene: TRBV4-2
clone size: NA
D gene: TRBD2
J gene: TRBJ2-5
CDR3 protein: CASSRGTSGGGETQYF
CDR3 DNA: TGTGCCAGCAGCCGAGGCACTAGCGGGGGGGGAGAGACCCAGTACTTC

V gene: TRBV7-2
clone size: NA
D gene: TRBD1
J gene: TRBJ2-3
CDR3 protein: CASTLQQGSTDTQYF
CDR3 DNA: TGTGCCAGCACCCTCCAACAGGGGAGCACAGATACGCAGTATTTT

V gene: TRBV27
clone size: NA
D gene: TRBD2
J gene: TRBJ2-1
CDR3 protein: CASSRLAGSLDEQFF
CDR3 DNA: TGTGCCAGCAGCCGACTAGCGGGTAGTTTGGATGAGCAGTTCTTC

V gene: TRBV2
clone size: medium-sized
D gene: NA
J gene: TRBJ2-7
CDR3 protein: CASSEGAAYEQYF
CDR3 DNA: TGTGCCAGCAGTGAGGGGGCCGCCTACGAGCAGTACTTC

V gene: TRBV29-1
clone size: NA
D gene: TRBD1
J gene: TRBJ2-1
CDR3 protein: CSVQGASYNEQFF
CDR3 DNA: TGCAGCGTACAGGGGGCGTCCTACAATGAGCAGTTCTTC

V gene: TRBV27
clone size: NA
D gene: NA
J gene: TRBJ2-7
CDR3 protein: CASKPIQAAYEQYF
CDR3 DNA: TGTGCCAGCAAGCCTATCCAGGCAGCCTACGAGCAGTACTTC

V gene: TRBV5-6
clone size: NA
D gene: NA
J gene: TRBJ2-3
CDR3 protein: CASSLGSVSTDTQYF
CDR3 DNA: TGTGCCAGCAGCTTGGGTAGCGTTAGCACAGATACGCAGTATTTT

V gene: TRBV5-5
clone size: NA
D gene: TRBD1
J gene: TRBJ1-1
CDR3 protein: CASSLRQGDTEAFF
CDR3 DNA: TGTGCCAGCAGCTTGCGGCAGGGGGACACTGAAGCTTTCTTT

V gene: TRBV30
clone size: NA
D gene: NA
J gene: TRBJ2-6
CDR3 protein: CAWSAPETGANVLTF
CDR3 DNA: TGTGCCTGGAGTGCCCCAGAAACTGGGGCCAACGTCCTGACTTTC

V gene: TRBV7-3
clone size: NA
D gene: NA
J gene: TRBJ2-2
CDR3 protein: CARDQGPPANTGELFF
CDR3 DNA: TGTGCCAGAGACCAGGGGCCACCCGCGAACACCGGGGAGCTGTTTTTT

V gene: TRBV2
clone size: NA
D gene: TRBD1
J gene: TRBJ1-3
CDR3 protein: CASSTNNRGIRNTIYF
CDR3 DNA: TGTGCCAGCAGTACGAATAACAGGGGAATTAGAAACACCATATATTTT

V gene: TRBV7-9
clone size: once
D gene: NA
J gene: TRBJ1-2
CDR3 protein: CASSASGSNYGYTF
CDR3 DNA: TGTGCCAGCAGCGCTTCAGGCTCTAACTATGGCTACACCTTC

V gene: TRBV30
clone size: NA
D gene: TRBD2
J gene: TRBJ2-2
CDR3 protein: CAWSVPGRAGELFF
CDR3 DNA: TGTGCCTGGAGTGTTCCCGGGAGGGCCGGGGAGCTGTTTTTT

V gene: TRBV7-3
clone size: NA
D gene: NA
J gene: TRBJ2-5
CDR3 protein: CASSAGQQETQYF
CDR3 DNA: TGTGCCAGCAGCGCCGGACAGCAAGAGACCCAGTACTTC